This entry lists 19 T cell receptor beta chains sequenced from one sample in a study of CD4 and CD8 cells across lung adenocarcinoma regions. TCRdb processed the PCR reads anew with MiXCR; each CDR3 protein has one entry. The data show about 25,000 distinct CDR3 sequences, with approximately 53% seen just once and around 42% held by the top ten. The sample comprised CD8+ T cells from the center of a lung tumor. The receptors come from a male donor with lung adenocarcinoma. The CD4 and CD8 labels of this study may be unreliable.

V and J are TRBV5-1 and TRBJ2-3; 9 nucleotides match TRBD2. The CDR3 extends over 14 amino acids. Looked up from germline, CDR1 is SGHRS and CDR2 is YFSETQ. V lost 0 bases to trimming and J lost 5 bases; unmatched junction nucleotides: 1. The CDR3: CASSLVAGEDTQYF. The CDR3 coding sequence is TGCGCCAGCAGCTTGGTAGCGGGAGAAGATACGCAGTATTTT. Variable domain in full (rest from reference TRBV5-1 and TRBJ2-3): KAGVTQTPRYLIKTRGQQVTLSCSPISGHRSVSWYQQTPGQGLQFLFEYFSETQRNKGNFPGRFSGRQFSNSRSEMNVSTLELGDSALYLCASSLVAGEDTQYFGPGTRLTVL.

Points on this clonotype: Compared with germline, one end of the junction differs, possibly owing to a read error. The chain combines TRBV11-3 with TRBJ2-4, with 9 bases identical to TRBD2. The CDR3 loop spans 14 amino acids. Per germline, CDR1 SGHNT and CDR2 YENEEA. CDR3 in DNA: TGTGCCAGCACGGCGGCGGGGGGGAAAAATATGCAGTATTTC. Translated, it gives CASTAAGGKNMQYF.

This chain joins TRBV6-2 or TRBV6-3 and TRBJ2-1, with D unclear. The germline CDR1 and CDR2 sequences are MNHEY and SVGEGT. The CDR3 totals 12 residues. V was pared by 6 bases and J by 8 bases, with 11 bases between. The CDR3 here is CASRNLWDEQFF. DNA of the CDR3: TGTGCCAGCAGGAACCTGTGGGATGAGCAGTTCTTC.

This clonotype came up many times. The junction differs from germline at one of its ends, possibly a read error. The rearrangement uses TRBV7-7 and TRBJ2-2; D possibly uses TRBD1 or TRBD2 (5 bases each). The germline V gene encodes CDR1 SSHAT and CDR2 FNYEAQ (reference sequence). The CDR3 runs 14 residues. The CDR3: CASSLAGDAGELFF. The CDR3 region has the DNA TGTGCTAGCAGCTTAGCCGGGGACGCCGGGGAGCTGTTTTTT. The variable domain in full, completed from reference TRBV7-7 and TRBJ2-2, reads GAGVSQSPRYKVTKRGQDVTLRCDPISSHATLYWYQQALGQGPEFLTYFNYEAQPDKSGLPSDRFSAERPEGSISTLTIQRTEQRDSAMYRCASSLAGDAGELFFGEGSRLTVL.

This clonotype was counted only a few times. The genes are TRBV9 and TRBJ2-5; 7 bases are a match to TRBD2. This CDR3 is 14 amino acids long. J gave up 7 bases and V 2 bases, and 8 bases lay outside the gene matches. Germline lookup yields CDR1 SGDLS and CDR2 YYNGEE. Here the CDR3 DNA reads TGTGCCAGCAGCGTGGAGTTGTCGGGGGGGACCCAGTACTTC. Residues: CASSVELSGGTQYF.

This sequence joins TRBV6-1 and TRBJ2-5; possibly TRBD1 for D (6 bases). The CDR3 is 13 amino acids. Trimming left V 6 bases short and J 9 bases short, with 17 bases between. The germline CDR1 and CDR2 sequences are MNHNS and SASEGT. The CDR3 DNA reads as TGTGCCAGCAGCCCGGACAGCTCAAGGGCCCAGTACTTC. This codes for CASSPDSSRAQYF.

This clonotype was found many times. The gene calls are TRBV6-5 and TRBJ2-1; 12 bases are shared with TRBD1. This CDR3 is 17 amino acids long. Germline V gives CDR1 MNHEY, CDR2 SVGAGI. J gave up 7 bases and V 4 bases, and 11 bases lay outside the gene matches. CDR3 DNA sequence: TGTGCCAGCAGTTCACTTTCTGGGGACAGGGGGCGGAATGAGCAGTTCTTC. Translation gives CASSSLSGDRGRNEQFF.

The chain joins TRBV27 to TRBJ2-2; D remains unclear. This CDR3 is 15 amino acids long. CDR1 is MNHEY and CDR2 is SMNVEV in the germline V gene (reference sequence). The ends were cut back, 11 bases at V and 8 bases at J, with 24 bases in the middle. CDR3 sequence (DNA): TGTGCCCTGAGTTTCCGGGCTGTGAGCACAGGGGAGCTGTTTTTT. It encodes CALSFRAVSTGELFF.

This clonotype was recorded a few times. V gene TRBV4-2 combines with J gene TRBJ2-7; TRBD2 agrees at 7 bases. This CDR3 region has 15 residues. V lost 0 bases, J lost 5 bases, and 7 bases stayed unmatched. Per germline, CDR1 LGHNA and CDR2 YNFKEQ. The CDR3 nucleotides read TGTGCCAGCAGCCAAGAAGGAGCTAGCGGCCACGAGCAGTACTTC. This gives the protein CASSQEGASGHEQYF.

This clonotype was found a few times. One end of the junction fails to match germline, which may point to a read error. The CDR3 loop reads CASRGAGGGVRDTQYF. CDR3 bases: TGTGCCAGCAGGGGGGCCGGGGGCGGTGTTCGGGATACCCAGTACTTT. V is TRBV6-1 and J is TRBJ2-3; TRBD1 or TRBD2 may be the D gene (6 bases each). In germline, CDR1 is MNHNS, CDR2 SASEGT. The CDR3 extends over 16 amino acids.

The chain couples TRBV27 to TRBJ2-2, with 8 bases matching TRBD1. Germline V gene lookup returns CDR1 MNHEY and CDR2 SMNVEV (reference sequence). This CDR3 is 15 amino acids long. After removal of 6 bases from V and 1 base from J, the junction contained 4 bases not matched to a gene. The CDR3 coding sequence is TGTGCCAGCAGCCCAGGGACAGGGAACACCGGGGAGCTGTTTTTT. Its protein is CASSPGTGNTGELFF.

In its sample, this clonotype is medium-sized. No DNA is shown, since the ends of the CDR3 on it are uncertain; the CDR3 is the one TCRdb lists. J is TRBJ1-2 and V is TRBV6-5. Germline V gene data show CDR1 as MNHEY and CDR2 as SVGAGI. The CDR3 totals 14 residues, both ends included. The CDR3 loop reads CASSSSAGNYGYTF.

A few counts support this clonotype. The chain joins TRBV5-1 to TRBJ2-2; D gene ambiguous. The CDR3 length is 13 residues. Between the trimmed V and J ends, which lost 4 bases and 5 bases, there was a span of 9 bases. CDR1 is SGHRS and CDR2 is YFSETQ in the germline V gene. The CDR3 region has the DNA TGCGCCAGCAGCGAAACACTGACCGGGGAGCTGTTTTTT. This sequence encodes CASSETLTGELFF.

Remarks on this clonotype: Germline and junction disagree at one end, which may indicate a read error. CDR3 loop: CASSPLPGTETQYF. In DNA form, the CDR3 reads TGTGCCAGCAGTCCCCTCCCGGGCACAGAGACCCAGTATTTC. The J gene is TRBJ2-3, the V gene TRBV27, with D uncertain. CDR3 length: 14 residues. In germline, CDR1 is MNHEY, CDR2 SMNVEV (reference sequence).

Note on this clonotype: The junction departs from germline at one end; a sequencing error may be responsible. CDR3 DNA sequence: TGTGCCATCAGGGGGGCGGGAGCCAAAGATACGCAGTATTTC. Translated: CAIRGAGAKDTQYF. The V and J genes are TRBV10-3 and TRBJ2-3; TRBD2 is a possible D gene (7 bases). The CDR3 has 14 residues. Germline V gene sequence: CDR1 ENHRY, CDR2 SYGVKD.

V and J are TRBV10-3 and TRBJ2-1; D may be TRBD2 (5 bases). The J call may be mistaken, given a closer DNA end match to TRBJ2-7. The CDR3 covers 12 residues. Germline values: CDR1 ENHRY, CDR2 SYGVKD. The CDR3 bases are TGTGCCACCGGACTGACTTCTCGGGAGCAGTACTTC. Translation: CATGLTSREQYF.

A few counts support this clonotype. This chain uses TRBV11-2 with TRBJ2-1; 9 nucleotides match TRBD2. The CDR3 loop spans 17 amino acids. Germline CDR1 is SGHAT and CDR2 is FQNNGV. V dropped 4 bases and J dropped 8; count of bases not matched to a gene: 15. CDR3 nucleotide sequence: TGTGCCAGCAGCTCGGCCCTTTTTAGCGGGAGTCTGGATGAGCAGTTCTTC. This sequence encodes CASSSALFSGSLDEQFF.

This clonotype was counted only a few times. The chain employs TRBV10-3 and TRBJ1-2; D unclear. CDR1 ENHRY and CDR2 SYGVKD come from the germline V gene. Trimming cost V 3 bases and J 10 bases, with 15 bases left between them. The CDR3 runs to 13 residues. CDR3 amino acids: CAISENQIGDYTF. The CDR3 coding sequence is TGTGCCATCAGTGAAAATCAGATTGGCGACTACACCTTC.

A remark on this clonotype: Compared with germline, one end of the junction differs, possibly owing to a read error. The rearrangement uses TRBV6-5 and TRBJ2-3; TRBD1 is a possible D gene (5 bases). This CDR3 is 16 amino acids long. Germline V gene lookup returns CDR1 MNHEY and CDR2 SVGAGI. The CDR3 bases are TGTGCCAGCAGTTACTCGACGCTTGTGGTCACAGGTACGCAGTATTTT. As protein: CASSYSTLVVTGTQYF.